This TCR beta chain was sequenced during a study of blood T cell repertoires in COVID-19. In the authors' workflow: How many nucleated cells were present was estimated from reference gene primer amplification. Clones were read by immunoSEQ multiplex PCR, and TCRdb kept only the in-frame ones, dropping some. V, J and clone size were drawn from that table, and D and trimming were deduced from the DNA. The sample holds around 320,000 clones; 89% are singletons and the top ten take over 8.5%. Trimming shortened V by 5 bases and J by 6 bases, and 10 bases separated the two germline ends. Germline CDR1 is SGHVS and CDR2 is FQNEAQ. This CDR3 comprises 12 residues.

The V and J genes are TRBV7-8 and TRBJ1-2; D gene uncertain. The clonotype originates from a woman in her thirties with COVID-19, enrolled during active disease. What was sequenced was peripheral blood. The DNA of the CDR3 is TGTGCCAGCAGCCTCCGAGAGGATGGCTACACCTTC. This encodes CASSLREDGYTF.